These 19 T cell receptor beta chains were all obtained from the same sample, sequenced in a study of T-cell memory formation after mild COVID-19. TCRdb ran MiXCR on the 5' RACE reads and lists one entry per CDR3 protein. The sample records nearly 350,000 distinct CDR3 sequences, around 13% being singletons. The sequenced sample consisted of PBMCs or a T cell subset sorted from them (not recorded which). The receptors here all came from a man between 18 and 35 years old who had mild COVID-19 (a few samples of this study predate the infection). Cell type and time point are not known.

This clonotype was detected only a few times. DNA for the CDR3: TGTGCCAGCAGCCCAGGACAGGGGGCCGCATTCAATCAGCCCCAGCATTTT. Translating it yields CASSPGQGAAFNQPQHF. The genes are TRBV7-9 and TRBJ1-5, with 11 bases that match TRBD1. Germline V gene data show CDR1 as SEHNR and CDR2 as FQNEAQ (reference sequence). V dropped 5 bases and J dropped 3; count of bases not matched to a gene: 9. The CDR3 totals 17 residues.

This clonotype was observed a few times. J is TRBJ1-1 and V is TRBV5-1; D is uncertain. The V gene lost 3 bases and the J gene lost 0 bases, with 9 bases spanning the gap. Germline CDR1 and CDR2: SGHRS and YFSETQ. The CDR3 is made up of 14 amino acids. The CDR3 bases are TGCGCCAGCAGCTCGAACAGTCTGAACACTGAAGCTTTCTTT. Encoded protein: CASSSNSLNTEAFF.

The chain combines TRBV24-1 with TRBJ2-5, with a possible D match to TRBD2 (6 bases). Germline CDR1 reads KGHDR; CDR2 reads SFDVKD. Trimming stripped 4 bases from V and 0 bases from J, with 11 bases between. The CDR3 is made up of 15 amino acids. The CDR3 DNA follows: TGTGCCACCAGTGACCCTGCGGGGTACCAAGAGACCCAGTACTTC. It specifies CATSDPAGYQETQYF.

A word on this clonotype: A read error is possible here, since a much larger clone lies one base away. The chain has TRBV7-2 and TRBJ2-1; tentatively, D is TRBD2 (6 bases). The CDR3 is made up of 14 amino acids. V was cut by 2 bases and J by 9 bases, with 14 bases left in between. The germline gives CDR1 SGHTA, CDR2 FQGNSA. The CDR3 nucleotides read TGTGCCAGCAGCTTACACAGTGGCGGGGCTGAGCAGTTCTTC. Translating gives CASSLHSGGAEQFF. The full variable domain, its missing parts supplied by reference TRBV7-2 and TRBJ2-1, is GAGVSQSPSNKVTEKGKDVELRCDPISGHTALYWYRQSLGQGLEFLIYFQGNSAPDKSGLPSDRFSAERTGGSVSTLTIQRTQQEDSAVYLCASSLHSGGAEQFFGPGTRLTVL.

In this sample, this clonotype turned up many times. J is TRBJ2-1 and V is TRBV7-6; D remains unclear. Trimming removed 4 bases at V and 5 bases at J, with 3 bases between. Germline V gene sequence: CDR1 SGHVS, CDR2 FNYEAQ. The CDR3 runs to 11 residues. CDR3 in DNA: TGTGCCAGCAGCTACCACAATGAGCAGTTCTTC. It codes for CASSYHNEQFF. Full variable domain (rest looked up from reference TRBV7-6 and TRBJ2-1): GAGVSQSPRYKVTKRGQDVALRCDPISGHVSLYWYRQALGQGPEFLTYFNYEAQQDKSGLPNDRFSAERPEGSISTLTIQRTEQRDSAMYRCASSYHNEQFFGPGTRLTVL.

This clonotype was found a few times. The rearrangement links TRBV7-8 to TRBJ1-4; D is unclear. CDR3 length: 14 residues. Germline lookup yields CDR1 SGHVS and CDR2 FQNEAQ. V lost 2 bases and J 7 bases, leaving 11 bases between the germline ends. The DNA of the CDR3 is TGTGCCAGCAGCTTACAGATTTTCGGTGAAAAACTGTTTTTT. Encoded protein: CASSLQIFGEKLFF.

The V gene is TRBV10-3, the J gene TRBJ1-5, with D tentatively TRBD1 (5 bases). The CDR3 extends over 14 amino acids. The ends were cut back, 4 bases at V and 4 bases at J, with 11 bases in the middle. Germline V CDR1 and CDR2: ENHRY, SYGVKD. The CDR3 here is CAISGDSRNQPQHF. The CDR3 bases are TGTGCCATCAGTGGGGACTCACGTAATCAGCCCCAGCATTTT.

This clonotype was seen a handful of times. The rearrangement joins TRBV24-1 to TRBJ2-3; 7 positions agree with TRBD1. The length of the CDR3 is 15 residues. Germline CDR1 is KGHDR and CDR2 is SFDVKD. Unmatched junction bases numbered 4, after V lost 3 bases and J lost 2 bases. CDR3 bases: TGTGCCACCAGTGATCGACAGGGACCCACAGATACGCAGTATTTT. As protein: CATSDRQGPTDTQYF.

The chain has TRBV9 and TRBJ1-2, with D hard to call. Germline V gene lookup returns CDR1 SGDLS and CDR2 YYNGEE. CDR3 length: 13 amino acids. Trimming removed 3 bases at V and 8 bases at J, with 14 bases between. CDR3 loop: CASSESLIQGYTF. In DNA, the CDR3 is TGTGCCAGCAGCGAGTCCTTGATTCAAGGCTACACCTTC.

This clonotype was counted only a few times. The CDR3: CASSQWLAGPQETQYF. In nucleotides, the CDR3 is TGCGCCAGCAGCCAATGGCTAGCGGGGCCCCAAGAGACCCAGTACTTC. The chain joins TRBV4-3 to TRBJ2-5, with TRBD2 matching 9 bases. The germline CDR1 and CDR2 sequences are LGHNA and YSLEER. V dropped 2 bases and J dropped 1; count of bases not matched to a gene: 5. The CDR3 is 16 amino acids.

The chain combines TRBV9 with TRBJ2-3; weak D call: TRBD1 (5 bases). This CDR3 spans 14 amino acids. V was cut by 0 bases and J by 6 bases, with 11 bases left in between. Germline lookup yields CDR1 SGDLS and CDR2 YYNGEE. The CDR3 here is CASSVESRADTQYF. CDR3 nucleotide sequence: TGTGCCAGCAGCGTAGAGTCCAGGGCGGATACGCAGTATTTT.

The chain couples TRBV12-5 to TRBJ2-7; D not certain. The ends were cut back, 3 bases at V and 3 bases at J, with 3 bases in the middle. Looked up from germline, CDR1 is LGHNT and CDR2 is FRNRAP. This CDR3 region has 11 residues. The CDR3 DNA sequence: TGTGCTAGTGGTTTTCTCTACGAGCAGTACGTC. Translated: CASGFLYEQYV.

Only a few counts were recorded for this clonotype. The V and J genes are TRBV6-5 and TRBJ2-7, with a tentative D call TRBD1 (6 bases). Trimming shortened V by 0 bases and J by 2 bases, and 11 bases separated the two germline ends. Germline V lookup: CDR1 MNHEY, CDR2 SVGAGI. This CDR3 spans 15 amino acids. In nucleotides, the CDR3 is TGTGCCAGCAGTTACTCCCTGGACAGCGCCTACGAGCAGTACTTC. Translating it yields CASSYSLDSAYEQYF.

V usage is TRBV6-6 and J usage is TRBJ1-1; no definite D call. The germline V and J ends were trimmed by 3 bases and 0 bases, with 17 bases remaining between them. Germline CDR1 is MNHNY and CDR2 is SVGAGI (reference sequence). The CDR3 contains 17 residues. The CDR3, as DNA: TGTGCCAGCAGTTATACGCGGGTATTACCCGTGAACACTGAAGCTTTCTTT. Its protein product is CASSYTRVLPVNTEAFF.

This clonotype was observed at least ten times. This sequence joins TRBV12-3 or TRBV12-4 and TRBJ2-5; 9 bases align to TRBD1. Trimming took 7 bases from V and 5 from J; bases not matched to a gene: 5. The CDR3 is 13 amino acids. In DNA, the CDR3 is TGTGCCAGCAACCCGACAGGGGGGGAGACCCAGTACTTC. This codes for CASNPTGGETQYF.

This chain links TRBV12-3 or TRBV12-4 with TRBJ1-2, with a possible D match to TRBD1 (5 bases). V lost 6 bases and J 4 bases, leaving 12 bases between the germline ends. The CDR3 contains 13 residues. The CDR3 sequence is CASSPGHRYGYTF. CDR3 in DNA: TGTGCCAGCAGCCCCGGACACCGCTATGGCTACACCTTC.

This clonotype showed up just a few times. V gene TRBV5-1 combines with J gene TRBJ2-5, with D unclear. Trimming took off 5 bases at V and 2 bases at J, with 13 bases between the two ends. The CDR3 runs to 14 residues. Germline V gives CDR1 SGHRS, CDR2 YFSETQ. Here the CDR3 reads CASRGSQRQETQYF. As DNA, the CDR3 is TGCGCCAGCAGGGGTAGCCAGAGACAAGAGACCCAGTACTTC.

The J gene is TRBJ1-6, the V gene TRBV9; no clear D gene. The V and J ends lost 3 bases and 7 bases respectively, with 20 bases between them. Germline-derived CDR1 and CDR2 are SGDLS and YYNGEE. The CDR3 sequence is 17 residues long. CDR3 sequence: CASSAKTTGSGNSPLHF. The CDR3, as DNA: TGTGCCAGCAGCGCTAAGACGACGGGCTCGGGGAATTCACCCCTCCACTTT.

This clonotype turned up a few times. This rearrangement joins TRBV5-1 to TRBJ2-5; the D gene is possibly TRBD1 (6 bases). The V gene lost 4 bases and the J gene lost 4 bases, with 14 bases spanning the gap. The germline V gene has CDR1 SGHRS and CDR2 YFSETQ. This CDR3 has 14 amino acids. This CDR3 reads CASSPAGEIETQYF. As DNA, the CDR3 is TGCGCCAGCAGCCCCGCAGGGGAGATAGAGACCCAGTACTTC.